These 19 T cell receptor beta chains originate from one sample sequenced in a study of blood T cell repertoires in COVID-19. Data came from immunoSEQ multiplex PCR; TCRdb stores just in-frame clones and leaves some out. The sample records 130,000 to 150,000 clones, approximately 81% being singletons. Sequences were obtained from peripheral blood. These receptor sequences come from a human donor in a cohort sampled during active COVID-19.

This sequence joins TRBV7-9 and TRBJ2-7; perhaps TRBD2 as D (5 bases). The CDR3 length is 13 residues. Germline assignment: CDR1 SEHNR and CDR2 FQNEAQ (reference sequence). Trimming left V 2 bases short and J 7 bases short, with 12 bases between. Here the CDR3 reads CASSLSSGLEQYF. The CDR3 bases are TGTGCCAGCAGCTTATCTTCGGGATTGGAGCAGTACTTC.

This clone was detected a few times. The chain couples TRBV5-5 to TRBJ1-1; 9 positions match TRBD1. Germline V gene lookup returns CDR1 SGHKS and CDR2 YYEKEE (reference sequence). There are 14 residues in the CDR3. V was clipped by 2 bases and J by 1 base; unmatched bases: 0. CDR3 coding DNA: TGTGCCAGCAGCTTACAGGGGGCGAACACTGAAGCTTTCTTT. Its translation: CASSLQGANTEAFF.

In DNA, the CDR3 is TGTGCCAGCAGTTCCCTCGCGGGAGGGTACTATGAGCAGTTCTTC. It translates to CASSSLAGGYYEQFF. The gene calls are TRBV28 and TRBJ2-1; TRBD2 matches at 9 bases. This CDR3 has 15 amino acids. CDR1 and CDR2 (germline): MDHEN, SYDVKM. V shed 4 bases and J 8 bases; nucleotides not matched to a gene: 9.

The chain employs TRBV5-1 and TRBJ2-7, with TRBD1 as a possible D gene (6 bases). The germline V and J ends were trimmed by 0 bases and 5 bases, with 12 bases remaining between them. CDR1 SGHRS and CDR2 YFSETQ come from the germline V gene. The CDR3 runs to 14 residues. In DNA, the CDR3 is TGCGCCAGCAGCTTGGATCAGGGGTGGCACGAGCAGTACTTC. It yields the protein CASSLDQGWHEQYF.

The rearrangement uses TRBV3-1 (or the pseudogene TRBV3-2) and TRBJ1-5; no definite D call. The CDR3 runs to 13 residues. Deletions cut 1 base from V and 7 bases from J, with 8 bases between. Germline assignment: CDR1 LGHDT and CDR2 YNNKEL (reference sequence). CDR3 amino acids: CASSQGGRQPQHF. The DNA for the CDR3 is TGTGCCAGCAGCCAAGGAGGGAGGCAGCCCCAGCATTTT.

This chain links TRBV7-2 with TRBJ1-2; 10 bases are a match to TRBD1. V gave up 5 bases and J gave up 3 bases; unmatched junction bases: 9. This CDR3 is 16 amino acids long. Per germline, CDR1 SGHTA and CDR2 FQGNSA. The CDR3, as DNA: TGTGCCAGCAGCCCACGACAGGGGGCTGGAGACTATGGCTACACCTTC. Translated: CASSPRQGAGDYGYTF.

The sample holds a few counts of this clone. This chain links TRBV5-4 with TRBJ2-5; no clear D gene. Per the germline V gene, CDR1 is SGHNT and CDR2 is YYREEE (reference sequence). The CDR3 runs to 13 residues. Trimming removed 4 bases at V and 2 bases at J, with 9 bases between. The CDR3 sequence: CASSRGSQETQYF. In DNA, the CDR3 is TGTGCCAGCAGCCGCGGATCTCAAGAGACCCAGTACTTC.

V and J are TRBV7-6 and TRBJ2-5, with 14 positions matching TRBD2. This CDR3 spans 16 amino acids. The trim removed 3 bases at V and 2 bases at J, leaving 2 bases unmatched. Germline CDR1 is SGHVS and CDR2 is FNYEAQ. The CDR3: CASSFGTSGSQETQYF. The CDR3 nucleotides are TGTGCCAGCAGCTTCGGGACTAGCGGGAGTCAAGAGACCCAGTACTTC. Filled out from reference TRBV7-6 and TRBJ2-5, the complete variable domain reads GAGVSQSPRYKVTKRGQDVALRCDPISGHVSLYWYRQALGQGPEFLTYFNYEAQQDKSGLPNDRFSAERPEGSISTLTIQRTEQRDSAMYRCASSFGTSGSQETQYFGPGTRLLVL.

The chain uses TRBV7-9 and TRBJ2-7, with D possibly matching TRBD2 (7 bases). Per the germline V gene, CDR1 is SEHNR and CDR2 is FQNEAQ (reference sequence). The V and J ends lost 2 bases and 4 bases respectively, with 12 bases between them. This CDR3 is 14 amino acids long. The CDR3: CASSLSQGGYEQYF. The CDR3 DNA is TGTGCCAGCAGCTTATCACAGGGAGGGTACGAGCAGTACTTC.

The CDR3 is CASSQGAGELFF. The DNA for the CDR3 is TGTGCCAGCAGCCAGGGGGCCGGGGAGCTGTTTTTT. The chain carries TRBV7-7 and TRBJ2-2; 7 positions agree with TRBD1. Germline V gives CDR1 SSHAT, CDR2 FNYEAQ (reference sequence). V lost 5 bases to trimming and J lost 6 bases; unmatched junction nucleotides: 0. CDR3 size: 12 residues. The entire variable domain, with the rest obtained from reference TRBV7-7 and TRBJ2-2, is as follows: GAGVSQSPRYKVTKRGQDVTLRCDPISSHATLYWYQQALGQGPEFLTYFNYEAQPDKSGLPSDRFSAERPEGSISTLTIQRTEQRDSAMYRCASSQGAGELFFGEGSRLTVL.

The genes are TRBV5-6 and TRBJ2-1; 11 positions agree with TRBD2. The CDR3 has 16 residues. From germline, CDR1 is SGHDT and CDR2 YYEEEE. Unmatched junction bases numbered 8, after V lost 2 bases and J lost 7 bases. This CDR3 reads CASSFSGRALTNEQFF. The CDR3 DNA sequence: TGTGCCAGCAGCTTTAGCGGGAGGGCCCTTACGAATGAGCAGTTCTTC.

The V and J genes are TRBV19 and TRBJ1-2; 7 bases fit TRBD1. The CDR3 loop spans 14 amino acids. V was clipped by 6 bases and J by 7 bases; unmatched bases: 11. Germline assignment: CDR1 LNHDA and CDR2 SQIVND (reference sequence). The CDR3 nucleotides read TGTGCCAGTAGCCCCGTTGACAGGGCGGGTGGCTACACCTTC. This encodes CASSPVDRAGGYTF.

The gene calls are TRBV5-1 and TRBJ1-2; D unclear. Trimming removed 1 base from V and 0 bases from J, with 7 bases in between. The V gene's germline CDR1 is SGHRS and CDR2 YFSETQ. This CDR3 is built from 14 residues. The CDR3 reads CASSLSQANYGYTF. The CDR3 DNA sequence: TGCGCCAGCAGCTTGTCCCAGGCTAACTATGGCTACACCTTC.

V and J are TRBV2 and TRBJ2-7; 11 nucleotides match TRBD2. The V and J ends lost 0 bases and 1 base, in that order; junction bases with no gene match: 11. Per the germline V gene, CDR1 is SNHLY and CDR2 is FYNNEI. The CDR3 runs 19 residues. CDR3 sequence: CASSEALGGLAASSYEQYF. CDR3 DNA sequence: TGTGCCAGCAGTGAAGCCCTTGGGGGACTAGCGGCCTCTTCCTACGAGCAGTACTTC.

V and J are TRBV6-5 and TRBJ1-1; TRBD1 aligns across 12 bases. V shed 6 bases, J shed 1 base, and the junction held 3 bases outside the gene matches. The CDR3 is 15 amino acids. Germline lookup yields CDR1 MNHEY and CDR2 SVGAGI. CDR3 protein: CASREGQGANTEAFF. The CDR3, as DNA: TGTGCCAGCAGGGAGGGACAGGGGGCGAACACTGAAGCTTTCTTT.

V usage is TRBV11-3 and J usage is TRBJ2-1; 11 bases are a match to TRBD1. V lost 4 bases to trimming and J lost 4 bases; unmatched junction nucleotides: 6. The CDR3 is 16 residues long. Germline assignment: CDR1 SGHNT and CDR2 YENEEA. The CDR3 sequence: CASSWTGGAGYNEQFF. For the CDR3, the DNA is TGTGCCAGCAGCTGGACAGGGGGCGCGGGGTACAATGAGCAGTTCTTC. The complete variable domain, with remaining parts taken from reference TRBV11-3 and TRBJ2-1, reads EAGVVQSPRYKIIEKKQPVAFWCNPISGHNTLYWYLQNLGQGPELLIRYENEEAVDDSQLPKDRFSAERLKGVDSTLKIQPAELGDSAVYLCASSWTGGAGYNEQFFGPGTRLTVL.

The V and J genes are TRBV27 and TRBJ2-7, with TRBD2 identical over 7 bases. CDR3 length equals 15 residues. Germline V lookup: CDR1 MNHEY, CDR2 SMNVEV (reference sequence). V was clipped by 0 bases and J by 4 bases; unmatched bases: 6. CDR3 sequence (DNA): TGTGCCAGCAGTTTATCGGCTAGCGGTGTTTACGAGCAGTACTTC. Protein product: CASSLSASGVYEQYF.

This clone has more than one count but fewer than ten. The rearrangement joins TRBV12-5 to TRBJ2-2, with D perhaps matching TRBD1 (6 bases). Germline V gives CDR1 LGHNT, CDR2 FRNRAP. The CDR3 has 14 residues. V lost 3 bases and J lost 7, with 12 bases in between. This CDR3 reads CASGFGRGDGELFF. DNA of the CDR3: TGTGCTAGTGGTTTCGGCAGGGGAGACGGGGAGCTGTTTTTT.

The chain recombines TRBV9 with TRBJ2-1; 8 nucleotides match TRBD2. The CDR3 runs to 17 residues. V was clipped by 0 bases and J by 6 bases; unmatched bases: 11. From germline, CDR1 is SGDLS and CDR2 YYNGEE. For the CDR3, the DNA is TGTGCCAGCAGCGTAGTCCCGGGAGGGATTTCTTTCAATGAGCAGTTCTTC. It encodes CASSVVPGGISFNEQFF. The whole variable domain, filled in from reference TRBV9 and TRBJ2-1, reads DSGVTQTPKHLITATGQRVTLRCSPRSGDLSVYWYQQSLDQGLQFLIQYYNGEERAKGNILERFSAQQFPDLHSELNLSSLELGDSALYFCASSVVPGGISFNEQFFGPGTRLTVL.